This TCR beta chain came from a study of blood T cell repertoires in COVID-19. Background on the study: Nucleic acid was either cDNA or gDNA, and it came from T cells, B-cell-depleted T cells, or PBMCs.

In the original workflow: For nucleated cells, counts were estimated from reference gene primer amplification. Sequencing was performed with immunoSEQ multiplex PCR; in TCRdb, only in-frame clones are kept and a portion is missing. That table furnishes V, J and clone size, whereas the DNA furnished D and trimming. The sample carries 65,000 to 85,000 clones, approximately 89% recorded once. Germline CDR1 SGHDT, CDR2 YYEEEE. CDR3 length: 12 residues. V dropped 3 bases and J dropped 5 bases, with 8 bases sitting between them. The sequence came from a human donor in a cohort sampled during active COVID-19. The V gene is TRBV5-6, the J gene TRBJ1-1; no clear D. The specimen sequenced was peripheral blood. CDR3 region: CASSSTGTEAFF. DNA of the CDR3: TGTGCCAGCAGCTCTACCGGGACTGAAGCTTTCTTT.